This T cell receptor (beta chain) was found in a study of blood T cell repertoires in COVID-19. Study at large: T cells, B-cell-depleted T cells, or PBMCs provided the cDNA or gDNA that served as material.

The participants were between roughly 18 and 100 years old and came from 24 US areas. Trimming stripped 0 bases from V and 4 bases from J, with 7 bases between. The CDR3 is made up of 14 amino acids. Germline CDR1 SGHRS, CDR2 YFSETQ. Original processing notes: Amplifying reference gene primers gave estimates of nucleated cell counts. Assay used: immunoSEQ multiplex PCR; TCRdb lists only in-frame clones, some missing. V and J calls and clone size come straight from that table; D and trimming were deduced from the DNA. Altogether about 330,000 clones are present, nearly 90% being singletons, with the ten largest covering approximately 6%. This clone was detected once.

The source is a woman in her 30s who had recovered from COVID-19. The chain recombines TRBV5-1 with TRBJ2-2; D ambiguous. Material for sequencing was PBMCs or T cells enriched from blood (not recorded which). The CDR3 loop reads CASSLGSVTGELFF. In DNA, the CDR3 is TGCGCCAGCAGCTTGGGGTCGGTCACCGGGGAGCTGTTTTTT.